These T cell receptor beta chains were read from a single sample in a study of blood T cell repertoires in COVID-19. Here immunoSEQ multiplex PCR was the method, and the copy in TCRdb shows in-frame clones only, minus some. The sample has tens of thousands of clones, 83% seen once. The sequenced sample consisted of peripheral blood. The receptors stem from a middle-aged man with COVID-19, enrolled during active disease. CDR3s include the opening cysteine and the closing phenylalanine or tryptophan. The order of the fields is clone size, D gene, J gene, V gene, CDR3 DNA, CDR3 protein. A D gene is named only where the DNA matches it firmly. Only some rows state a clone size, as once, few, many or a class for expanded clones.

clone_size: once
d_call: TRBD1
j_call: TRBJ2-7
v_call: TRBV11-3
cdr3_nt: TGTGCCAGCAGCTTTGGGCGACAGGGTAGGGACGAGCAGTACTTC
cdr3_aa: CASSFGRQGRDEQYF

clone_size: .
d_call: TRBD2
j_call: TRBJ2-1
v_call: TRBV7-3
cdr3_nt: TGTGCCAGCAGCTTAACTGGCGGGAGCTCCTACAATGAGCAGTTCTTC
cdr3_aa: CASSLTGGSSYNEQFF

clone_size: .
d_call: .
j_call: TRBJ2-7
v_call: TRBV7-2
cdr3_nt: TGTGCCAGCAGCTTAGTCATGGGAGTCTACGAGCAGTACTTC
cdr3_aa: CASSLVMGVYEQYF

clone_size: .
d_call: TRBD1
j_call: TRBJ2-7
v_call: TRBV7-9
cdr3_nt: TGTGCCAGCAGCTGGGGACAGGGGGCAAGTGAGCAGTACTTC
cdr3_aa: CASSWGQGASEQYF

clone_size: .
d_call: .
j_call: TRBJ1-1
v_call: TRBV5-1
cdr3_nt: TGCGCCAGCAGCTCAGGGAACACTGAAGCTTTCTTT
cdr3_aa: CASSSGNTEAFF

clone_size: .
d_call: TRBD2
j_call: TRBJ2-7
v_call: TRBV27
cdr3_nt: TGTGCCAGCAACGCCCTAGCGGGGCCGAGCTCCTACGAGCAGTACTTC
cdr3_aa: CASNALAGPSSYEQYF

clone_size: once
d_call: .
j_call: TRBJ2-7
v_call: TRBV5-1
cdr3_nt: TGCGCCAGCGCCCCCGGGGATCAGGGGGGCGAGCAGTACTTC
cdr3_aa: CASAPGDQGGEQYF

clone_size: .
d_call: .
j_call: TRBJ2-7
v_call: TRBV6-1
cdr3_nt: TGTGCCAGCAGTGACCTCAGCTCCTACGAGCAGTACTTC
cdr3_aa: CASSDLSSYEQYF

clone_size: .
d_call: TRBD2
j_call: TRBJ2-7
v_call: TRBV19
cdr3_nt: TGTGCCAGTAAACCAGCGGGAGGTACCTACGAGCAGTACTTC
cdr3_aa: CASKPAGGTYEQYF

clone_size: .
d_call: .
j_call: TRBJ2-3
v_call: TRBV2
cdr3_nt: TGTGCCAGCAAAGGACAACTCACAGATACGCAGTATTTT
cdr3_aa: CASKGQLTDTQYF

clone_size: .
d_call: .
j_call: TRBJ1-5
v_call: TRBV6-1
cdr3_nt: TGTGCCAGCAGTGATCAGGCTCAGGAGCCCCAGCATTTT
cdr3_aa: CASSDQAQEPQHF

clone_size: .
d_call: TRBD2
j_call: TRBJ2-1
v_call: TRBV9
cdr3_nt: TGTGCCAGCAGCGTAGGCGCGACTAGCGCTGACAATGAGCAGTTCTTC
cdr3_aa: CASSVGATSADNEQFF

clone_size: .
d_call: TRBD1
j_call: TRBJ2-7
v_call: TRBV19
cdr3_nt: TGTGCCAGTAGTATCGGACAGGGGCTTTACGAGCAGTACTTC
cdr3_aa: CASSIGQGLYEQYF

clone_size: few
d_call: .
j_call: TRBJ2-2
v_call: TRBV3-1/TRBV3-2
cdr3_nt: TGTGCCAGCAGACAGCAGGGGAACACCGGGGAGCTGTTTTTT
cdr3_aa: CASRQQGNTGELFF

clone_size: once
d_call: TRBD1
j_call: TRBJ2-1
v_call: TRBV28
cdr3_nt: TGTGCCAGCAGACCCGACAGGGGATACTACAATGAGCAGTTCTTC
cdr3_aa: CASRPDRGYYNEQFF

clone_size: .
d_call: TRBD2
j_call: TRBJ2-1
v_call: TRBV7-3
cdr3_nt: TGTGCCAGCAGCTTAAAAGCAAGTCGACTAGCGGGAGTCACTGAGCAGTTCTTC
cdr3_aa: CASSLKASRLAGVTEQFF

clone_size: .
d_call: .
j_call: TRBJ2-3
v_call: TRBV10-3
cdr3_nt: TGTGCCATCAGCCCCGGGGGTGGCACAGATACGCAGTATTTT
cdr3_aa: CAISPGGGTDTQYF

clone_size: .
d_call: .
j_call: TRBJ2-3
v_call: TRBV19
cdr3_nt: TGTGCCAGTAGTATAGGAGGGTTTGATACGCAGTATTTT
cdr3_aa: CASSIGGFDTQYF

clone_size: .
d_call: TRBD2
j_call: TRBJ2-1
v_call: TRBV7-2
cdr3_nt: TGTGCCAGCAGCTATAGCGGGAGGGCCCACAATGAGCAGTTCTTC
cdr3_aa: CASSYSGRAHNEQFF

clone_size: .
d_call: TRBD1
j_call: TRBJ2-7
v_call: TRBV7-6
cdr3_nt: TGTGCCAGCAGCCAGCGGACAGGGGACGAGCAGTACTTC
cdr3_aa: CASSQRTGDEQYF